The clone carrying this T cell receptor beta chain was seen many times. Its antigen is as yet unknown. Samples came from axillary lymph nodes draining the breast cancer. These data originate in a study of breast tumors, draining lymph nodes, adjacent tissues. Findings and limits, study-wide: The lymph node origin of tumor T cells was framed as consistent with a hypothesis, not demonstrated. Tumors had less TCR diversity than lymph nodes, more than nontumor tissue. Luminal-like breast cancer showed significantly higher tumor–nontumor repertoire similarity than basal-like.

This CDR3 contains 15 residues. Deletions cut 5 bases from V and 5 bases from J, with 16 bases between. The germline gives CDR1 SGHRS, CDR2 YFSETQ. TCRdb recomputed calls from the multiplex PCR reads with MiXCR, one row per CDR3 protein. Of roughly 80,000 distinct CDR3 sequences listed, roughly 19% are singletons. The rearrangement uses TRBV5-1 and TRBJ2-2; D not certain. The specimen sequenced was axillary lymph node tissue. The sequence was collected from a female donor with breast cancer. Some clones in this sample may be carry-over from other donors' samples. In DNA, the CDR3 is TGCGCCAGCAGTCGAGGTGCAGATCCGACCGGGGAGCTGTTTTTT. This codes for CASSRGADPTGELFF.